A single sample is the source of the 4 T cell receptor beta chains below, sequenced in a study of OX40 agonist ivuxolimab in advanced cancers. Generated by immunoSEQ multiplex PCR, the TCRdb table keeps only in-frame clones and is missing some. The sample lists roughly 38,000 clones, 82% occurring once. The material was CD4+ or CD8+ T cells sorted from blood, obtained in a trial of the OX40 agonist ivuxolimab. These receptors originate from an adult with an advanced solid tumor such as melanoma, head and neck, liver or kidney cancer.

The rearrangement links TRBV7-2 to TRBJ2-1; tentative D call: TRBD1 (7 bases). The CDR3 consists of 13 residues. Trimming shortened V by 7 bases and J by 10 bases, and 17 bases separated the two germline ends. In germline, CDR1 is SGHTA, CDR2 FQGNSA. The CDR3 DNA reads TGTGCCAGCAAGGGGGCAGGCCGGGGGGAGCAGTTCTTC. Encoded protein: CASKGAGRGEQFF.

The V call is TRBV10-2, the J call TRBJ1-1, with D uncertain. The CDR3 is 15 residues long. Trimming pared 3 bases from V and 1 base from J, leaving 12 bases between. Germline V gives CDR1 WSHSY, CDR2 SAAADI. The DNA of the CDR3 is TGCGCCAGCAGTGATCCGGGATTGCCGAACACTGAAGCTTTCTTT. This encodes CASSDPGLPNTEAFF.

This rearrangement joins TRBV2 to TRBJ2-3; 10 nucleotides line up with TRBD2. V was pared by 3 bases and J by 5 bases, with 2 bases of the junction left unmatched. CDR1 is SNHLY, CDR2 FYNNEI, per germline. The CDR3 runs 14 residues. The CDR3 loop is CASSEGLARDTQYF. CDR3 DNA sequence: TGTGCCAGCAGTGAGGGACTAGCGCGAGATACGCAGTATTTT.

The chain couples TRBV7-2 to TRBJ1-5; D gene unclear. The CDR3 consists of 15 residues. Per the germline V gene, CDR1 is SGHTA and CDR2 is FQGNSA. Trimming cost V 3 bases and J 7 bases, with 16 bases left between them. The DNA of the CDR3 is TGTGCCAGCAGCTTGGCCCTAGCCCGGTCGCAGCCCCAGCATTTT. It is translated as CASSLALARSQPQHF.